These 31 T cell receptor beta chains were all obtained from the same sample, sequenced in a study of shared clonotypes between healthy human individuals. The assay was immunoSEQ multiplex PCR, and TCRdb's table has in-frame clones only and misses some. The sample contains fewer than 2.5 million clones, over 85% of which appear only once. The sample was naive CD4+ T cells from PBMCs. Subset given: CD45RA+ positively selected. The receptors derive from a man aged 18-30 years in good health. Some clones in this sample may be carry-over from other donors' samples.

The chain joins TRBV2 to TRBJ2-7; no clear D. V lost 3 bases to trimming and J lost 0 bases, with 9 bases between them. This CDR3 has 14 amino acids. Germline V lookup: CDR1 SNHLY, CDR2 FYNNEI. The CDR3 loop is CASSENGFSYEQYF. In DNA, the CDR3 is TGTGCCAGCAGTGAGAACGGGTTCTCCTACGAGCAGTACTTC.

The chain combines TRBV5-1 with TRBJ2-2; D gene unclear. There are 14 residues in the CDR3. CDR1 SGHRS and CDR2 YFSETQ come from the germline V gene. The ends were cut back, 4 bases at V and 3 bases at J, with 10 bases in the middle. For the CDR3, the DNA is TGCGCCAGCAGCCCCGATGGCTACACCGGGGAGCTGTTTTTT. Translating gives CASSPDGYTGELFF.

For this clone: Sequence at one end of the junction differs from germline and may be a read error. This sequence joins TRBV12-5 and TRBJ2-1; a possible D gene is TRBD2 (5 bases). The CDR3 extends over 12 amino acids. The germline V gene has CDR1 LGHNT and CDR2 FRNRAP. Here the CDR3 reads CASTSSGGRVIF. Written as DNA, the CDR3 is TGTGCTAGCACCTCGTCAGGAGGTAGGGTCATCTTC.

This CDR3 is CASSEPRGEQYF. In DNA, the CDR3 is TGCGCCAGCAGTGAGCCTAGGGGAGAGCAGTACTTC. The rearrangement uses TRBV10-1 and TRBJ2-7; D may be TRBD1 (5 bases). The CDR3 extends over 12 amino acids. Germline V lookup: CDR1 WNHNN, CDR2 SYGVQD (reference sequence). V lost 2 bases to trimming and J lost 7 bases, with 9 bases between them.

This chain uses TRBV5-4 with TRBJ2-7; 9 nucleotides line up with TRBD2. With 0 bases clipped from V and 5 bases from J, the junction kept 3 bases outside the gene matches. Germline-derived CDR1 and CDR2 are SGHNT and YYREEE (reference sequence). The CDR3 sequence is 14 residues long. The CDR3 loop is CASSLGGLADEQYF. DNA of the CDR3: TGTGCCAGCAGCTTGGGGGGACTAGCAGACGAGCAGTACTTC.

The chain recombines TRBV10-3 with TRBJ2-7, with 8 nucleotides matching TRBD1. There are 16 residues in the CDR3. With 0 bases clipped from V and 5 bases from J, the junction kept 9 bases outside the gene matches. The germline CDR1 and CDR2 sequences are ENHRY and SYGVKD. CDR3 DNA: TGTGCCATCAGTGAGTCGCCCAGGACAGGGATCCACGAGCAGTACTTC. Translated: CAISESPRTGIHEQYF.

The V call is TRBV28, the J call TRBJ1-5; D gene ambiguous. Per germline, CDR1 MDHEN and CDR2 SYDVKM. The V end lost 3 bases, the J end lost 3 bases, and 12 bases lay between the germline ends. The CDR3 has 15 residues. In DNA form, the CDR3 reads TGTGCCAGCAGTTTCGAACAGCTTATCAATCAGCCCCAGCATTTT. This sequence encodes CASSFEQLINQPQHF.

The chain carries TRBV5-6 and TRBJ1-4; TRBD1 matches 10 bases. From germline, CDR1 is SGHDT and CDR2 YYEEEE. V gave up 5 bases and J gave up 5 bases; unmatched junction bases: 6. The CDR3 has 15 residues. Here the CDR3 reads CASRLSGQGNEKLFF. The CDR3 bases are TGTGCCAGCAGATTATCGGGACAGGGGAATGAAAAACTGTTTTTT.

CDR3 nucleotide sequence: TGTGCCAGCAGCAGGAACTCTGGAAACACCATATATTTT. This codes for CASSRNSGNTIYF. The gene calls are TRBV6-6 and TRBJ1-3, with D unclear. This CDR3 contains 13 residues. Germline CDR1 reads MNHNY; CDR2 reads SVGAGI (reference sequence). V was trimmed by 6 bases and J by 0 bases, leaving 6 bases between them.

The chain is built from TRBV5-1 and TRBJ2-7; 8 nucleotides line up with TRBD2. This CDR3 has 16 residues. The V gene's germline CDR1 is SGHRS and CDR2 YFSETQ. The J segment lost 6 bases and the V segment lost 0 bases, leaving 11 bases of the junction unmatched. The CDR3 loop is CASSLEGRAGASEQYF. As DNA, the CDR3 is TGCGCCAGCAGCTTGGAGGGGCGAGCGGGAGCTTCCGAGCAGTACTTC.

Here the CDR3 reads CASRPGQGENGYTF. The CDR3 nucleotides read TGTGCCAGCAGACCCGGACAGGGGGAAAATGGCTACACCTTC. J is TRBJ1-2 and V is TRBV6-6; 10 bases line up with TRBD1. Germline CDR1 MNHNY, CDR2 SVGAGI (reference sequence). This CDR3 is 14 amino acids long. V trimming: 6 bases; J trimming: 6 bases; junction bases outside the gene matches: 7.

V gene TRBV29-1 combines with J gene TRBJ1-2; 7 bases agree with TRBD1. Per germline, CDR1 SQVTM and CDR2 ANQGSEA. The CDR3 has 13 amino acids. V dropped 5 bases and J dropped 8; count of bases not matched to a gene: 11. The CDR3 sequence is CSVSEGAVRGYTF. CDR3 coding DNA: TGCAGCGTTTCGGAGGGGGCGGTGAGAGGCTACACCTTC.

The rearrangement links TRBV5-4 to TRBJ2-1, with 10 bases fitting TRBD2. Germline V gene sequence: CDR1 SGHNT, CDR2 YYREEE (reference sequence). This CDR3 is 17 amino acids long. V was pared by 0 bases and J by 3 bases, with 6 bases of the junction left unmatched. The CDR3 loop reads CASSLGASGRYYNEQFF. The CDR3 DNA reads as TGTGCCAGCAGCTTGGGCGCTAGCGGGAGATACTACAATGAGCAGTTCTTC.

The chain has TRBV6-1 and TRBJ2-1; D gene unclear. Germline V gene lookup returns CDR1 MNHNS and CDR2 SASEGT. Trimming removed 7 bases at V and 2 bases at J, with 6 bases between. The CDR3 has 12 residues. The CDR3 reads CASIRTYNEQFF. In nucleotides, the CDR3 is TGTGCCAGCATTCGGACCTACAATGAGCAGTTCTTC.

The DNA of the CDR3 is TGTGCCAGCAGCGTGGACAGTGTTTATGGCTACACCTTC. This translates into CASSVDSVYGYTF. V gene TRBV5-6 combines with J gene TRBJ1-2, with D possibly being TRBD1 (6 bases). Germline CDR1 SGHDT, CDR2 YYEEEE. V gave up 4 bases and J gave up 5 bases, with 12 bases separating them. The CDR3 has 13 residues. The complete variable domain, with remaining parts taken from reference TRBV5-6 and TRBJ1-2, reads DAGVTQSPTHLIKTRGQQVTLRCSPKSGHDTVSWYQQALGQGPQFIFQYYEEEERQRGNFPDRFSGHQFPNYSSELNVNALLLGDSALYLCASSVDSVYGYTFGSGTRLTVV.

This clone was detected once. V usage is TRBV7-8 and J usage is TRBJ2-7, with 11 bases lining up with TRBD2. Unmatched junction bases numbered 4, after V lost 4 bases and J lost 2 bases. The germline gives CDR1 SGHVS, CDR2 FQNEAQ. This CDR3 has 15 amino acids. The CDR3 region has the DNA TGTGCCAGCAGCTCAGGACTAGCGGGTACCTACGAGCAGTACTTC. Protein: CASSSGLAGTYEQYF.

This chain connects TRBV2 to TRBJ2-7; D remains unclear. This CDR3 has 15 residues. V was shortened by 7 bases and J by 1 base, with 17 bases between the two germline ends. Germline values: CDR1 SNHLY, CDR2 FYNNEI. Here the CDR3 reads CASNGLTSSSYEQYF. The CDR3 region has the DNA TGTGCCAGCAATGGATTGACTTCTTCTTCCTACGAGCAGTACTTC.

The V gene is TRBV28, the J gene TRBJ1-3; no definite D call. Trimming shortened V by 5 bases and J by 4 bases, and 18 bases separated the two germline ends. CDR1 and CDR2 from the germline V gene are MDHEN and SYDVKM. The CDR3 has 16 amino acids. CDR3 loop: CASSLARPAQGNTIYF. The CDR3 bases are TGTGCCAGCAGTCTAGCCCGGCCTGCGCAAGGAAACACCATATATTTT. Full variable domain (remainder filled in from reference TRBV28 and TRBJ1-3): DVKVTQSSRYLVKRTGEKVFLECVQDMDHENMFWYRQDPGLGLRLIYFSYDVKMKEKGDIPEGYSVSREKKERFSLILESASTNQTSMYLCASSLARPAQGNTIYFGEGSWLTVV.

The CDR3 loop reads CASSLPGGELFF. The CDR3 nucleotides read TGTGCCAGCAGCCTACCCGGAGGGGAGCTGTTTTTT. V usage is TRBV11-2 and J usage is TRBJ2-2; D ambiguous. The CDR3 spans 12 residues. CDR1 and CDR2 (germline): SGHAT, FQNNGV. V lost 5 bases and J 8 bases, leaving 9 bases between the germline ends.

Details on this clone: The junction and the germline gene differ at one end; a read error may be behind it. The rearrangement uses TRBV10-3 and TRBJ2-5; 7 nucleotides agree with TRBD1. The germline CDR1 and CDR2 sequences are ENHRY and SYGVKD. The CDR3 is 15 residues long. CDR3 nucleotide sequence: TGTACCATCAGTGACCCCGAGGGGGCAAGGGAGACCCAGTACTTC. It codes for CTISDPEGARETQYF.

The chain has TRBV4-1 and TRBJ2-7; D unclear. Germline CDR1 is MGHRA and CDR2 is YSYEKL. The CDR3 length is 17 residues. The V gene lost 0 bases and the J gene lost 1 base, with 16 bases spanning the gap. In DNA form, the CDR3 reads TGCGCCAGCAGCCAAGAACGTAGGGCAGTCGGGTCCTACGAGCAGTACTTC. Translating gives CASSQERRAVGSYEQYF.

The V gene is TRBV6-5, the J gene TRBJ1-3; D is possibly TRBD1 (5 bases). The germline V gene encodes CDR1 MNHEY and CDR2 SVGAGI. The V and J ends lost 5 bases and 4 bases respectively, with 15 bases between them. The CDR3 has 15 amino acids. The DNA for the CDR3 is TGTGCCAGCAGTACCCCCCGGCAGGGCGGAAACACCATATATTTT. Its translation: CASSTPRQGGNTIYF.

The chain links TRBV28 to TRBJ2-5; 11 bases agree with TRBD2. V lost 3 bases to trimming and J lost 2 bases; unmatched junction nucleotides: 2. This CDR3 contains 15 residues. Germline CDR1 MDHEN, CDR2 SYDVKM. In DNA form, the CDR3 reads TGTGCCAGCAGTTTCGGGACTAGCGGACAAGAGACCCAGTACTTC. Protein: CASSFGTSGQETQYF.

The gene calls are TRBV18 and TRBJ2-5, with D perhaps being TRBD1 or TRBD2 (5 bases each). V lost 1 base and J lost 5, with 14 bases in between. The CDR3 is 15 residues long. CDR1 is KGHSH and CDR2 is LQKENI in the germline V gene. As DNA, the CDR3 is TGTGCCAGCTCACCACGGGCTACGGGGCAGGAGACCCAGTACTTC. Its protein product is CASSPRATGQETQYF.

This chain connects TRBV7-8 to TRBJ2-7; D is unresolved. Germline V gene data show CDR1 as SGHVS and CDR2 as FQNEAQ. The CDR3 is made up of 13 amino acids. The ends were cut back, 4 bases at V and 6 bases at J, with 13 bases in the middle. In nucleotides, the CDR3 is TGTGCCAGCAGCTGGGCGCGCGGAAGCGAGCAGTACTTC. It translates to CASSWARGSEQYF.

In the case of this clone: Other nucleotide sequences from this sample produce the same CDR3. The chain has TRBV7-2 and TRBJ2-1; tentatively, D is TRBD2 (5 bases). Between the trimmed V and J ends, which lost 1 base and 4 bases, there was a span of 8 bases. Germline values: CDR1 SGHTA, CDR2 FQGNSA. CDR3 length equals 14 residues. In DNA form, the CDR3 reads TGTGCCAGCAGCTTAGGGACTGCTTACAATGAGCAGTTCTTC. The encoded protein is CASSLGTAYNEQFF. The full variable domain, with the rest looked up from reference TRBV7-2 and TRBJ2-1, is GAGVSQSPSNKVTEKGKDVELRCDPISGHTALYWYRQSLGQGLEFLIYFQGNSAPDKSGLPSDRFSAERTGGSVSTLTIQRTQQEDSAVYLCASSLGTAYNEQFFGPGTRLTVL.

This chain uses TRBV18 with TRBJ1-5; D gene unclear. CDR3 length equals 15 residues. Germline CDR1 and CDR2: KGHSH and LQKENI. With 3 bases removed from V and 2 bases from J, the gap between germline ends came to 11 bases. CDR3 bases: TGTGCCAGCTCACCCCCTAACAGTGGCAATCAGCCCCAGCATTTT. Translating it yields CASSPPNSGNQPQHF.

This sequence joins TRBV18 and TRBJ1-1; no clear D gene. Trimming stripped 3 bases from V and 3 bases from J, with 20 bases between. CDR1 is KGHSH, CDR2 LQKENI, per germline. The CDR3 length is 17 residues. Here the CDR3 reads CASSPNLNLNQDTEAFF. CDR3 DNA sequence: TGTGCCAGCTCACCCAATCTAAATCTCAATCAGGACACTGAAGCTTTCTTT.

V gene TRBV5-1 combines with J gene TRBJ2-3, with D uncertain. This CDR3 is built from 14 residues. Germline-derived CDR1 and CDR2 are SGHRS and YFSETQ. V shed 3 bases and J shed 4 bases, with 12 bases lying between them. CDR3 protein: CASSWTNTADTQYF. The CDR3 DNA reads as TGCGCCAGCAGCTGGACGAACACGGCAGATACGCAGTATTTT.

As concerns this clone: Other DNA sequences of this sample code for an identical CDR3. The chain couples TRBV5-1 to TRBJ2-2, with D perhaps matching TRBD1 (6 bases). CDR1 and CDR2 (germline): SGHRS, YFSETQ. The V end was cut by 2 bases, the J end by 6 bases, with 8 bases between. The CDR3 has 13 amino acids. CDR3 protein: CASSLQGPGELFF. Here the CDR3 DNA reads TGCGCCAGCAGCTTACAGGGTCCCGGGGAGCTGTTTTTT.

The chain couples TRBV6-1 to TRBJ1-1, with D perhaps matching TRBD1 (6 bases). V was shortened by 7 bases and J by 4 bases, with 13 bases between the two germline ends. Germline V CDR1 and CDR2: MNHNS, SASEGT. The CDR3 length is 13 residues. CDR3 region: CASNPTGSTEAFF. In DNA form, the CDR3 reads TGTGCCAGCAATCCTACAGGGTCCACTGAAGCTTTCTTT.